Listed below are T cell receptor beta chains from one sample, sequenced in a study of long-term antiretroviral therapy in people with HIV. This table comes from immunoSEQ multiplex PCR, and its TCRdb copy is limited to in-frame clones, with some not included. The table lists more than 15,000 clones, approximately 80% of them singletons. Sequenced here: unsorted PBMCs, sampled 0.3 years after starting antiretroviral therapy. These receptors were taken from a man younger than 35 with HIV. CDR3s leave out the opening cysteine and the closing phenylalanine or tryptophan. Clone size, where shown, is once, few, many, or a class for clones that have expanded.

clone size	J gene	CDR3 length	V gene	CDR3 protein
few	TRBJ1-3	12	TRBV19	ASSPPGLENTIY
NA	TRBJ1-6	12	TRBV6-5	ASSPYRGESPLH
NA	TRBJ1-5	11	TRBV30	AWSGGDLQPQH
NA	TRBJ2-7	13	TRBV6-1	ASSERTWAAYEQY
NA	TRBJ2-2	12	TRBV19	ASSSDANTGELF
NA	TRBJ2-5	14	TRBV13	ASSLVIQPSRETQY
NA	TRBJ2-5	13	TRBV6-1	ARYPGLALQETQY
medium-sized	TRBJ2-5	15	TRBV5-1	ASSPYLAGGPGETQY
NA	TRBJ2-5	15	TRBV4-1	ASSQDLSPGRGETQY
NA	TRBJ2-3	15	TRBV5-4	ASSLDLLGGGTDTQY